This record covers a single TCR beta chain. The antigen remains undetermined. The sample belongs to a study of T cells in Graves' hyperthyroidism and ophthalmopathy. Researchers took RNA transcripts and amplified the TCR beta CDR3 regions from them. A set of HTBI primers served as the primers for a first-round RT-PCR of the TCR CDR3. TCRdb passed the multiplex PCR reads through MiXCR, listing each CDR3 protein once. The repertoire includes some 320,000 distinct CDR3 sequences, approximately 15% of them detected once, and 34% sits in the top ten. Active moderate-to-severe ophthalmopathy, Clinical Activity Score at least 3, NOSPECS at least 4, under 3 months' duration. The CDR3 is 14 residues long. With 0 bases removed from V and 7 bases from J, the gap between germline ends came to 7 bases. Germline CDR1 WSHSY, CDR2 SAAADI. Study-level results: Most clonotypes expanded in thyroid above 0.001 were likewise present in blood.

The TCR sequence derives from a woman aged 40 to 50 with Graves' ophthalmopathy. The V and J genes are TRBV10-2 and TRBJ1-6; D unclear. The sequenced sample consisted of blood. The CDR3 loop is CASSESWMNSPLHF. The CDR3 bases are TGCGCCAGCAGTGAGTCGTGGATGAATTCACCCCTCCACTTT.